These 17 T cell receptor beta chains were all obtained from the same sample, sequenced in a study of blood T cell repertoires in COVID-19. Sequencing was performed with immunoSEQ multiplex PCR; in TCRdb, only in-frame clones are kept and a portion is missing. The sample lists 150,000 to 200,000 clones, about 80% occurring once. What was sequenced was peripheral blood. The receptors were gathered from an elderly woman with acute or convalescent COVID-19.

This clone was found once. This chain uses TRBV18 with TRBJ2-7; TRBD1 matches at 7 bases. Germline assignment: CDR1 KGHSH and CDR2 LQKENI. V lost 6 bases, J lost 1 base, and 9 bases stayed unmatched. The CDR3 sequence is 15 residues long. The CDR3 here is CASSLPGQSSYEQYF. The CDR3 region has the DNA TGTGCCAGCTCCTTACCGGGACAGAGTTCCTACGAGCAGTACTTC.

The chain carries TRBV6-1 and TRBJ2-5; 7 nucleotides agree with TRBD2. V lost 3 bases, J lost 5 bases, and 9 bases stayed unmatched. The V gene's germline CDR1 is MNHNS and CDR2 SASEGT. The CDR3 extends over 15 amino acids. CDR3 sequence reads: CASSERREYIETQYF. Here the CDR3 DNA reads TGTGCCAGCAGTGAGAGGCGGGAGTATATTGAGACCCAGTACTTC.

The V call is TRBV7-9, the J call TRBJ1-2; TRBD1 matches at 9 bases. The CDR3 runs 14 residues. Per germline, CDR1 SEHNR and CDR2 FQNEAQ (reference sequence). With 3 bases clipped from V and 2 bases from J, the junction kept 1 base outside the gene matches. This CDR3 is CASSFGQGNYGYTF. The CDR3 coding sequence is TGTGCCAGCAGCTTCGGACAGGGGAACTATGGCTACACCTTC.

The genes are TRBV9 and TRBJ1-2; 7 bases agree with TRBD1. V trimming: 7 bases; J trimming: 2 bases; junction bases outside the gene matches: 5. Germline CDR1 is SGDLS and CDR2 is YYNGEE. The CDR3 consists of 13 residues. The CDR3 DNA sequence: TGTGCCAGCCGACAGGGCGTCAACTATGGCTACACCTTC. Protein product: CASRQGVNYGYTF. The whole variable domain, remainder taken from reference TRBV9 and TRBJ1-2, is DSGVTQTPKHLITATGQRVTLRCSPRSGDLSVYWYQQSLDQGLQFLIQYYNGEERAKGNILERFSAQQFPDLHSELNLSSLELGDSALYFCASRQGVNYGYTFGSGTRLTVV.

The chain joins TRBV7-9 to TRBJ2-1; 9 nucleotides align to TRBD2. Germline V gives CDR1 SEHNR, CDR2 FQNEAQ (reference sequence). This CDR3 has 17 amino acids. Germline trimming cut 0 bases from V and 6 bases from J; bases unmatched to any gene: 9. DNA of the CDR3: TGTGCCAGCAGCTTAGCGCGTTCAGGACTAGCGACCAATGAGCAGTTCTTC. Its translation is CASSLARSGLATNEQFF.

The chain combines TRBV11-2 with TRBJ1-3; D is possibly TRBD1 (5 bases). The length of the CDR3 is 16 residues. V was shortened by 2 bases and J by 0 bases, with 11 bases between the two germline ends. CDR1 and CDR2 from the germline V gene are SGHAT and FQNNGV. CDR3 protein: CASSLTGSVSGNTIYF. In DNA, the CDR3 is TGTGCCAGCAGCTTAACAGGTTCCGTCTCTGGAAACACCATATATTTT.

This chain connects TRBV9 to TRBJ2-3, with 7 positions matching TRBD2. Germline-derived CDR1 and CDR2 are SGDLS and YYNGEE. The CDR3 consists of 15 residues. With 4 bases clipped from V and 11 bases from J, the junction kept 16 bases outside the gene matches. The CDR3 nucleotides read TGTGCCAGCAGCCTGGACCCTACAATTGGCGGGGGGCAGTATTTT. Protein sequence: CASSLDPTIGGGQYF.

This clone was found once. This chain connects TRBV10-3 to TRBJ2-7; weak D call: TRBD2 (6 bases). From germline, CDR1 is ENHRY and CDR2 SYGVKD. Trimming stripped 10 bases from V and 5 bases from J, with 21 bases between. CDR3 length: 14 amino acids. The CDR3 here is CASTFGREADEQYF. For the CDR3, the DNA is TGTGCCAGTACGTTTGGCAGGGAGGCTGACGAGCAGTACTTC.

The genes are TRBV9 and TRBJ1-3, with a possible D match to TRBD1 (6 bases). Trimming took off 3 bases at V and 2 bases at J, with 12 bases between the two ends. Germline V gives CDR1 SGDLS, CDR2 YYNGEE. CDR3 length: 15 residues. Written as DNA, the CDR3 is TGTGCCAGCAGCGCAGCAGGGGTTCCTGGAAACACCATATATTTT. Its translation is CASSAAGVPGNTIYF.

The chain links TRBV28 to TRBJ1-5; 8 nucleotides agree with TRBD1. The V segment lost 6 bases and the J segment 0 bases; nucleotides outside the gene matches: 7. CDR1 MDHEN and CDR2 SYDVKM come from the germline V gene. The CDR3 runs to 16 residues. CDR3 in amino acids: CASRKTGAYSNQPQHF. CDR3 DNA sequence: TGTGCCAGCAGGAAGACAGGGGCCTATAGCAATCAGCCCCAGCATTTT.

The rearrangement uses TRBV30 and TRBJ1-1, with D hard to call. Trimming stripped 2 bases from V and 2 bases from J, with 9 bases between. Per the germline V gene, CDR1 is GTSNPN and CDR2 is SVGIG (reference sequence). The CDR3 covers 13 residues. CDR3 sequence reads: CAWSFAGNTEAFF. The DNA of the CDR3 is TGTGCCTGGAGTTTTGCGGGAAACACTGAAGCTTTCTTT.

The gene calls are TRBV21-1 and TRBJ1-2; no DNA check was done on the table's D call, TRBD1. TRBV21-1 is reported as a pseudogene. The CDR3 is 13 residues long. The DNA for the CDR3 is TGTGCCAGCAGCAAAACACAGCACTATGGCTACACCTTC. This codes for CASSKTQHYGYTF.

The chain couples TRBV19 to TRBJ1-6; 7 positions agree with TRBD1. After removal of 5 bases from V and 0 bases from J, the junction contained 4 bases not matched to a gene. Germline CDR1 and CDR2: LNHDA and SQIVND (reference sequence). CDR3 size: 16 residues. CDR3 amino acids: CASSSTGSSYNSPLHF. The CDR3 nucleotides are TGTGCCAGTAGTTCGACAGGGAGCTCCTATAATTCACCCCTCCACTTT.

The CDR3: CASSSVPGLTTDTQYF. The CDR3 DNA follows: TGTGCCAGTAGTTCGGTGCCGGGACTAACCACAGATACGCAGTATTTT. The chain recombines TRBV19 with TRBJ2-3; 7 bases match TRBD2. The CDR3 is 16 amino acids. Germline CDR1 LNHDA, CDR2 SQIVND (reference sequence). V shed 5 bases and J 2 bases; nucleotides not matched to a gene: 10.

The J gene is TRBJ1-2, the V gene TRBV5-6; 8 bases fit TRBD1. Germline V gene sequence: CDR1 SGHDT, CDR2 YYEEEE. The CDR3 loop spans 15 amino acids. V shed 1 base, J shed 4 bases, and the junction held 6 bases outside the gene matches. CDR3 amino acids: CASSLRVTGGYGYTF. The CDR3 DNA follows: TGTGCCAGCAGCTTGAGGGTCACAGGGGGCTATGGCTACACCTTC.

The CDR3 DNA sequence: TGTGCCAGCAGTCCCACAGGGGGTGGGGATACGCAGTATTTT. Translated: CASSPTGGGDTQYF. The V gene is TRBV13, the J gene TRBJ2-3, with 8 positions matching TRBD1. The V segment lost 6 bases and the J segment 6 bases; nucleotides outside the gene matches: 8. The CDR3 is 14 amino acids. Germline CDR1 is PRHDT and CDR2 is FYEKMQ (reference sequence).

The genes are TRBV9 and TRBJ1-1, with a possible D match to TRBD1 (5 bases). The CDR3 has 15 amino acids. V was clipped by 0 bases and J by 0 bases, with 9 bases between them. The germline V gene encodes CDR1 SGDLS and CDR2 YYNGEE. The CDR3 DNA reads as TGTGCCAGCAGCGTAGACGGACACATGAACACTGAAGCTTTCTTT. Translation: CASSVDGHMNTEAFF.